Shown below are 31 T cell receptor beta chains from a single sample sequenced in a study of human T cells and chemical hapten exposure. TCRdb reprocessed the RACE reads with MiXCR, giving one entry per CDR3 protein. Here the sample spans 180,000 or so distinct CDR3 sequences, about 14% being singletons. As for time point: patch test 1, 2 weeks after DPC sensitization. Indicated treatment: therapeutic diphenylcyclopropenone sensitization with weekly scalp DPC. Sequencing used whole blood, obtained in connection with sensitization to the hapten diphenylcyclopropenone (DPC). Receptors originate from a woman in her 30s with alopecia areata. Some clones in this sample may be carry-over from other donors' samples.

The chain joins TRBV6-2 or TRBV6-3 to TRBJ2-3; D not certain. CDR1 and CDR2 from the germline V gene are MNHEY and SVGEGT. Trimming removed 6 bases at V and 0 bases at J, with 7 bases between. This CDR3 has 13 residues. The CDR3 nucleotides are TGTGCCAGCAGGGGCTCTAGCACAGATACGCAGTATTTT. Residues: CASRGSSTDTQYF.

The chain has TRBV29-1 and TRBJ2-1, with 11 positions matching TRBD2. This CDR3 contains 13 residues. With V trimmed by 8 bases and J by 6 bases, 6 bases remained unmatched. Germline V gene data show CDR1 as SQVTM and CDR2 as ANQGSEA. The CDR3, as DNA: TGCAGCCTAAATAGCGGGAGGGCCAATGAGCAGTTCTTC. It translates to CSLNSGRANEQFF.

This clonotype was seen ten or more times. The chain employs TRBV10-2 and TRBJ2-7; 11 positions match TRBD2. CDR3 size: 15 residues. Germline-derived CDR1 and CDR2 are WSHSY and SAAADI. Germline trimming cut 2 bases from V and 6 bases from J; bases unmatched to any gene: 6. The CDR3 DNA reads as TGCGCCAGCAGTGAGGTTGGTAGCGGGAGGGGCGAGCAGTACTTC. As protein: CASSEVGSGRGEQYF.

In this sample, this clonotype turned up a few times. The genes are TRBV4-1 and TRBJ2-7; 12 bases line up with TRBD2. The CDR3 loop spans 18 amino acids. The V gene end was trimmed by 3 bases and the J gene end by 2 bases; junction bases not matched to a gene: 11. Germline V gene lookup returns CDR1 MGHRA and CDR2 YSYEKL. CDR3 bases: TGCGCCAGCAGCCAGGGGCTCAGGGGGACTAGCGGGCCCTACGAGCAGTACTTC. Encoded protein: CASSQGLRGTSGPYEQYF.

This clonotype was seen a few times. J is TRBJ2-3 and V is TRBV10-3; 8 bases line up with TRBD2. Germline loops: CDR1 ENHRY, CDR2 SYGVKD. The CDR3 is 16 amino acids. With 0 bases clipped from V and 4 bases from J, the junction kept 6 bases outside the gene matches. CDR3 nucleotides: TGTGCCATCAGTGAGTCAATTAGCGGGGTCGCAGATACGCAGTATTTT. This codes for CAISESISGVADTQYF.

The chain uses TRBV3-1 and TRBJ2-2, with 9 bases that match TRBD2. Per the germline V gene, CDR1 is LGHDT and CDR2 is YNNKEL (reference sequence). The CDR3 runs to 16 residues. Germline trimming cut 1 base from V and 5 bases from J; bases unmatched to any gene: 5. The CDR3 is CASSQVHLAGTGELFF. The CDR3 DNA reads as TGTGCCAGCAGCCAAGTACATCTAGCGGGGACCGGGGAGCTGTTTTTT.

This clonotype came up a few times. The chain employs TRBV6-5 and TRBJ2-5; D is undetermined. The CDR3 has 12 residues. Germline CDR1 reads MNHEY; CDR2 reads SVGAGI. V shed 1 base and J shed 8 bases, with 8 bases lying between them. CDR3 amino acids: CASSYCTPTQYF. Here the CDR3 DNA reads TGTGCCAGCAGTTACTGCACGCCTACCCAGTACTTC.

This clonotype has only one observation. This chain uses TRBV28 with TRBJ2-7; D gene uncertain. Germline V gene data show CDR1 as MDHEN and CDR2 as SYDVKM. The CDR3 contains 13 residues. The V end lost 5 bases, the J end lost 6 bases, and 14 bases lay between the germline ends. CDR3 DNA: TGTGCCAGCAGTCTCCGGTCCCCCCCCGAGCAGTACTTC. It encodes CASSLRSPPEQYF. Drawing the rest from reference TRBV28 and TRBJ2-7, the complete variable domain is DVKVTQSSRYLVKRTGEKVFLECVQDMDHENMFWYRQDPGLGLRLIYFSYDVKMKEKGDIPEGYSVSREKKERFSLILESASTNQTSMYLCASSLRSPPEQYFGPGTRLTVT.

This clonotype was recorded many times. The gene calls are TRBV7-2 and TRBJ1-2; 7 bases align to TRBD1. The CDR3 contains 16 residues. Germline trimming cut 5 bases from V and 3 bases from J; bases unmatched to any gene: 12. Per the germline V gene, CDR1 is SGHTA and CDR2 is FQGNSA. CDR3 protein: CASSPSYRGTDYGYTF. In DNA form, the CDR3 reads TGTGCCAGCAGCCCATCCTACAGGGGAACGGACTATGGCTACACCTTC.

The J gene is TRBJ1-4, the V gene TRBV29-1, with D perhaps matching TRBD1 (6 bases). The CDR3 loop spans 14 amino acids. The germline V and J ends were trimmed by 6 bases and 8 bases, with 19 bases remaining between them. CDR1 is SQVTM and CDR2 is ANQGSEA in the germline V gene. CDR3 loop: CSVGTQGRGEKLFF. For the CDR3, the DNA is TGCAGCGTGGGAACACAGGGTCGGGGCGAAAAACTGTTTTTT.

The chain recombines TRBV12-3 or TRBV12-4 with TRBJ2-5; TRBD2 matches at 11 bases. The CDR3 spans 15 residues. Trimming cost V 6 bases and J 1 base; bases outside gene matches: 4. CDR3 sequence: CASRHGTSGQETQYF. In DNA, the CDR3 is TGTGCCAGCAGACACGGGACTAGCGGCCAAGAGACCCAGTACTTC.

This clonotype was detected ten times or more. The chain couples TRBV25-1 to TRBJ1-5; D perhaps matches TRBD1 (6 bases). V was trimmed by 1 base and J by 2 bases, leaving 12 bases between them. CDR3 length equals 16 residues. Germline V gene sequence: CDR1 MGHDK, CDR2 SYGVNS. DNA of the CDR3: TGTGCCAGCAGTGAATGGAAGGGGGACGGCAATCAGCCCCAGCATTTT. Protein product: CASSEWKGDGNQPQHF.

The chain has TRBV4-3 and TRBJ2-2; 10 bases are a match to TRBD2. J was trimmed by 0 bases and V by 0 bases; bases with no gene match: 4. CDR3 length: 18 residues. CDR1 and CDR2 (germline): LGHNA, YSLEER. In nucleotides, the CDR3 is TGCGCCAGCAGCCAAGAACCTAGCGGGGGCGCGAACACCGGGGAGCTGTTTTTT. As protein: CASSQEPSGGANTGELFF.

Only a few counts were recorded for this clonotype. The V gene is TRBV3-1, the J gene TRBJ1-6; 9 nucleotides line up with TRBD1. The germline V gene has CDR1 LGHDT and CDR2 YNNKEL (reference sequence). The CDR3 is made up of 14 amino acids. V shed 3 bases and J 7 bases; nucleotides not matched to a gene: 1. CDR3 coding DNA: TGTGCCAGCAGCCATGGACAGGGGAATTCACCCCTCCACTTT. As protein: CASSHGQGNSPLHF.

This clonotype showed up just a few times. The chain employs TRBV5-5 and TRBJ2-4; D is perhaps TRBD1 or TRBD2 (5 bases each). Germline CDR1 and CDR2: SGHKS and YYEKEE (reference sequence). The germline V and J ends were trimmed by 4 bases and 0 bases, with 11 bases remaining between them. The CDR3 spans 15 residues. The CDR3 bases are TGTGCCAGCAGCCGGGGACGGACAGCCAAAAACATTCAGTACTTC. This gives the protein CASSRGRTAKNIQYF.

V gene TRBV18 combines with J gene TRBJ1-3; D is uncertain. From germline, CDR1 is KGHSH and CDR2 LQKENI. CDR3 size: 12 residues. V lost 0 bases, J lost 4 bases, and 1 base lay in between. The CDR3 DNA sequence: TGTGCCAGCTCACCACCAGGAAACACCATATATTTT. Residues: CASSPPGNTIYF.

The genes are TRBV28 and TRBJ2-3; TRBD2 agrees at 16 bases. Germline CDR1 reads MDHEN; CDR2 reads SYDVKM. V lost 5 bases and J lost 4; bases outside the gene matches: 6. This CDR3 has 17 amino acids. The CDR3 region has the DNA TGTGCCAGCAGTCCCGGGACTAGCGGGGGGGCCGCAGATACGCAGTATTTT. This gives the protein CASSPGTSGGAADTQYF.

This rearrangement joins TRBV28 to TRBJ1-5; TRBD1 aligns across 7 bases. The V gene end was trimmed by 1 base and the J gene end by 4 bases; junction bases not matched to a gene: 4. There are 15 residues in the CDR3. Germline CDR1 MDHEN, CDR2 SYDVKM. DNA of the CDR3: TGTGCCAGCAGTTTATCCAGGGGGACAAATCAGCCCCAGCATTTT. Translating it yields CASSLSRGTNQPQHF.

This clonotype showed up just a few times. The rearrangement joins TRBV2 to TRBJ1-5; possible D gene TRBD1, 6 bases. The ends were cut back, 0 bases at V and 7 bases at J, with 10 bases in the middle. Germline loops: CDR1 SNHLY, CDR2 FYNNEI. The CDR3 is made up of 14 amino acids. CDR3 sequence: CASSEAPGQQPQHF. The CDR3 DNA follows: TGTGCCAGCAGTGAAGCGCCAGGACAGCAGCCCCAGCATTTT.

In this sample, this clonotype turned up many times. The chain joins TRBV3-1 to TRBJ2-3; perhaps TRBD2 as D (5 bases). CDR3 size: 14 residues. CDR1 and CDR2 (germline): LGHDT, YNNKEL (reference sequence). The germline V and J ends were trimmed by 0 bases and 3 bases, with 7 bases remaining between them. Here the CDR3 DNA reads TGTGCCAGCAGCCAAGAGACGGGGACAGATACGCAGTATTTT. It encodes CASSQETGTDTQYF.

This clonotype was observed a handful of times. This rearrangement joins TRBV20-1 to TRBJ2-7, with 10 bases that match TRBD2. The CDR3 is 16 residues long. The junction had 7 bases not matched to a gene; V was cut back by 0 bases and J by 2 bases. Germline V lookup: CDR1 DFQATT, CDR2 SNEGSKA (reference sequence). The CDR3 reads CSARDTLAGIPYEQYF. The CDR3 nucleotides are TGCAGTGCTAGAGACACACTAGCGGGGATACCCTACGAGCAGTACTTC.

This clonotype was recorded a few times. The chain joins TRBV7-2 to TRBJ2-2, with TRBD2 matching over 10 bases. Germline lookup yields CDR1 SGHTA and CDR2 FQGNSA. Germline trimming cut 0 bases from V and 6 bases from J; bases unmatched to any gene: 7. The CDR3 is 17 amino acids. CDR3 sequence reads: CASSLAPASGSPGELFF. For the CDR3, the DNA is TGTGCCAGCAGCTTAGCGCCGGCTAGCGGGAGCCCCGGGGAGCTGTTTTTT. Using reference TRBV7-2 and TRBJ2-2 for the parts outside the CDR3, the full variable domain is GAGVSQSPSNKVTEKGKDVELRCDPISGHTALYWYRQSLGQGLEFLIYFQGNSAPDKSGLPSDRFSAERTGGSVSTLTIQRTQQEDSAVYLCASSLAPASGSPGELFFGEGSRLTVL.

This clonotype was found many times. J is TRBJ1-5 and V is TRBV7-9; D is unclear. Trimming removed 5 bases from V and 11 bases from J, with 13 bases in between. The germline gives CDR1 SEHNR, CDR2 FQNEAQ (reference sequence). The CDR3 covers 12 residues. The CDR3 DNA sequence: TGTGCCAGCAGCCACCAGGATTTCTCCCAGCATTTT. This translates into CASSHQDFSQHF.

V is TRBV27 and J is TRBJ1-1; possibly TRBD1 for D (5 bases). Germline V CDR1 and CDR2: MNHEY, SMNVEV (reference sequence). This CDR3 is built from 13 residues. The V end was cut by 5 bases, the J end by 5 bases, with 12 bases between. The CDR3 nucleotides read TGTGCCAGCAGTCCAGGGACGGCGACTGAAGCTTTCTTT. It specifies CASSPGTATEAFF.

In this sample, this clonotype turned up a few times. The CDR3 DNA reads TGTGCCAGCACCGCCTACCTGAGGACTAGCGGCGATACGCAGTATTTT. It encodes CASTAYLRTSGDTQYF. The gene calls are TRBV7-2 and TRBJ2-3; 10 positions match TRBD2. V lost 7 bases and J lost 6; bases outside the gene matches: 13. Germline V gives CDR1 SGHTA, CDR2 FQGNSA. This CDR3 has 16 residues. The full variable domain, in which reference TRBV7-2 and TRBJ2-3 provide the parts outside the CDR3, is GAGVSQSPSNKVTEKGKDVELRCDPISGHTALYWYRQSLGQGLEFLIYFQGNSAPDKSGLPSDRFSAERTGGSVSTLTIQRTQQEDSAVYLCASTAYLRTSGDTQYFGPGTRLTVL.

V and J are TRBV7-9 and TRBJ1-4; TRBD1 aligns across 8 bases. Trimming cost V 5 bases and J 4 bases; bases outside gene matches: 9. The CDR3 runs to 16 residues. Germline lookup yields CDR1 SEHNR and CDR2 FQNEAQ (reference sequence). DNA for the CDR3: TGTGCCAGCAGCCCCGGACAGGGCCTCTTTAATGAAAAACTGTTTTTT. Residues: CASSPGQGLFNEKLFF. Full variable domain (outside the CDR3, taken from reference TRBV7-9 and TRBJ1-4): DTGVSQNPRHKITKRGQNVTFRCDPISEHNRLYWYRQTLGQGPEFLTYFQNEAQLEKSRLLSDRFSAERPKGSFSTLEIQRTEQGDSAMYLCASSPGQGLFNEKLFFGSGTQLSVL.

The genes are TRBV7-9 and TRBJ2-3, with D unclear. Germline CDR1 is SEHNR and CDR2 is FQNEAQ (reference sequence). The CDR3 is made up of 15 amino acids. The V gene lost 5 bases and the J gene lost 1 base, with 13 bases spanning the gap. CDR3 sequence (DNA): TGTGCCAGCAGCGCTTTAGGTCGGGGCACAGATACGCAGTATTTT. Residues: CASSALGRGTDTQYF.

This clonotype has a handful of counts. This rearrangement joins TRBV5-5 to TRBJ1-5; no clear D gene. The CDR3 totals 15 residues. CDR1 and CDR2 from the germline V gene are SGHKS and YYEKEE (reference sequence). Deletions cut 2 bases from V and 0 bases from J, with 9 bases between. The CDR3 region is CASSFGEYSNQPQHF. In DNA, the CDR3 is TGTGCCAGCAGCTTTGGAGAATATAGCAATCAGCCCCAGCATTTT. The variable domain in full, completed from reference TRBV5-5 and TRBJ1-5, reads DAGVTQSPTHLIKTRGQQVTLRCSPISGHKSVSWYQQVLGQGPQFIFQYYEKEERGRGNFPDRFSARQFPNYSSELNVNALLLGDSALYLCASSFGEYSNQPQHFGDGTRLSIL.

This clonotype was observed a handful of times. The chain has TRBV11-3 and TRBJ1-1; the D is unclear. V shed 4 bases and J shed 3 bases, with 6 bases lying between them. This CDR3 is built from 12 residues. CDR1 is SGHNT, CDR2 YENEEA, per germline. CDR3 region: CASSYGDTEAFF. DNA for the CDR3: TGTGCCAGCAGCTATGGTGACACTGAAGCTTTCTTT.

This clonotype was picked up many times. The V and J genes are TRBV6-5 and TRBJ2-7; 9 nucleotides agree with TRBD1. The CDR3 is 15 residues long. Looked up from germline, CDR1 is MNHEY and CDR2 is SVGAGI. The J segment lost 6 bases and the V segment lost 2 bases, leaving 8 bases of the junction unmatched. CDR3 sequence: CASSYLPTGGAEQYF. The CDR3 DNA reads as TGTGCCAGCAGTTACCTACCTACAGGGGGCGCCGAGCAGTACTTC.

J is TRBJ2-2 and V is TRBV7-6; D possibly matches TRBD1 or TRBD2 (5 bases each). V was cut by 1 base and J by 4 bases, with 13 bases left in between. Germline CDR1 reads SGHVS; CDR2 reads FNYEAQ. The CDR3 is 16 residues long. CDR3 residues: CASSLELTRGTGELFF. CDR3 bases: TGTGCCAGCAGCTTAGAACTGACGAGGGGCACCGGGGAGCTGTTTTTT.